This is a list of T cell receptor beta chains from one sample in a study of blood T cells in healthy people across ages. One entry per CDR3 protein results from TCRdb running MiXCR on the 5' RACE reads. The sample has 650,000 to 1,000,000 distinct CDR3 sequences, about 46% seen once. The sequenced sample consisted of blood. Every receptor here comes from a man older than 75 in good health. Both conserved end residues are part of each CDR3. Fields, in order: V gene, clone size, J gene, D gene, CDR3 protein, CDR3 DNA. D genes are given only for firm matches. Some rows have no size entry. The others give once, few or many, or a class for an expanded clone.

v_call: TRBV7-9; clone_size: NA; j_call: TRBJ2-6; d_call: NA; cdr3_aa: CASSLEGSGADVPTF; cdr3_nt: TGTGCCAGCAGCTTAGAAGGGTCTGGGGCCGACGTCCCGACTTTC
v_call: TRBV29-1; clone_size: few; j_call: TRBJ2-5; d_call: NA; cdr3_aa: CSVEEAGGTQYF; cdr3_nt: TGCAGCGTTGAAGAGGCTGGTGGGACCCAGTACTTC
v_call: TRBV7-2; clone_size: few; j_call: TRBJ2-7; d_call: TRBD2; cdr3_aa: CASSGTRDAYEQYF; cdr3_nt: TGTGCCAGCAGCGGGACTAGGGACGCCTACGAGCAGTACTTC
v_call: TRBV7-2; clone_size: NA; j_call: TRBJ2-3; d_call: NA; cdr3_aa: CAISVGGTDTQYF; cdr3_nt: TGTGCCATCAGCGTAGGGGGAACAGATACGCAGTATTTT
v_call: TRBV15; clone_size: NA; j_call: TRBJ2-7; d_call: NA; cdr3_aa: CATSKDFIGYEQYF; cdr3_nt: TGTGCCACCAGCAAAGATTTTATAGGCTACGAGCAGTACTTC
v_call: TRBV3-1; clone_size: NA; j_call: TRBJ1-2; d_call: NA; cdr3_aa: CASSQTRKANYGYTF; cdr3_nt: TGTGCCAGCAGCCAAACGAGGAAAGCTAACTATGGCTACACCTTC
v_call: TRBV2; clone_size: NA; j_call: TRBJ2-5; d_call: NA; cdr3_aa: CASKEAPRRAQYF; cdr3_nt: TGTGCCAGCAAAGAAGCCCCCCGGCGAGCGCAGTACTTC
v_call: TRBV9; clone_size: few; j_call: TRBJ2-1; d_call: NA; cdr3_aa: CASNRRSSSDAEQFF; cdr3_nt: TGTGCCAGCAACCGAAGGTCTAGCTCAGACGCTGAGCAGTTCTTC
v_call: TRBV29-1; clone_size: NA; j_call: TRBJ1-5; d_call: TRBD1; cdr3_aa: CSARTGRNQPQHF; cdr3_nt: TGCAGCGCCCGGACAGGGAGGAATCAGCCCCAGCATTTT
v_call: TRBV7-9; clone_size: NA; j_call: TRBJ1-4; d_call: NA; cdr3_aa: CASSLSVPATNEKLFF; cdr3_nt: TGTGCCAGCAGCTTAAGTGTACCCGCAACTAATGAAAAACTGTTTTTT
v_call: TRBV6-2/TRBV6-3; clone_size: NA; j_call: TRBJ2-1; d_call: NA; cdr3_aa: CASSFLAALGEEQFF; cdr3_nt: TGTGCCAGCAGTTTTCTAGCCGCCCTGGGCGAGGAGCAGTTCTTC
v_call: TRBV7-3; clone_size: many; j_call: TRBJ2-5; d_call: TRBD2; cdr3_aa: CASSLNLRGGETQYF; cdr3_nt: TGTGCCAGCAGCTTAAACCTCCGGGGGGGAGAGACCCAGTACTTC
v_call: TRBV20-1; clone_size: NA; j_call: TRBJ2-3; d_call: TRBD2; cdr3_aa: CSADDVAGLTDTQYF; cdr3_nt: TGCAGTGCTGACGACGTAGCGGGATTGACAGATACGCAGTATTTT
v_call: TRBV28; clone_size: few; j_call: TRBJ2-7; d_call: NA; cdr3_aa: CASSFPQDYEQYF; cdr3_nt: TGTGCCAGCAGTTTTCCGCAGGACTACGAGCAGTACTTC
v_call: TRBV6-5; clone_size: NA; j_call: TRBJ2-7; d_call: TRBD2; cdr3_aa: CASSYGSGRAGYEQYF; cdr3_nt: TGTGCCAGCAGTTACGGTAGCGGGAGGGCCGGGTACGAGCAGTACTTC
v_call: TRBV20-1; clone_size: once; j_call: TRBJ2-1; d_call: TRBD2; cdr3_aa: CSADPRRAGVQNEQFF; cdr3_nt: TGCAGTGCTGACCCCCGTAGAGCGGGAGTACAGAATGAGCAGTTCTTC
v_call: TRBV7-2; clone_size: NA; j_call: TRBJ1-2; d_call: TRBD1; cdr3_aa: CASSHTDRVNYGYTF; cdr3_nt: TGTGCCAGCAGCCACACGGACAGGGTGAACTATGGCTACACCTTC
v_call: TRBV30; clone_size: NA; j_call: TRBJ2-1; d_call: TRBD2; cdr3_aa: CAWSVGTSNEQFF; cdr3_nt: TGTGCCTGGAGTGTAGGGACTAGCAATGAGCAGTTCTTC
v_call: TRBV29-1; clone_size: NA; j_call: TRBJ2-7; d_call: NA; cdr3_aa: CSVSGGANNEQYF; cdr3_nt: TGCAGCGTTTCTGGGGGCGCCAACAATGAGCAGTACTTC
v_call: TRBV4-3; clone_size: NA; j_call: TRBJ2-5; d_call: NA; cdr3_aa: CASSQHLGAPQETQYF; cdr3_nt: TGCGCCAGCAGCCAGCACTTAGGGGCCCCCCAAGAGACCCAGTACTTC
v_call: TRBV10-3; clone_size: NA; j_call: TRBJ2-1; d_call: NA; cdr3_aa: CAISSSSYNEQFF; cdr3_nt: TGTGCCATCAGCTCGAGCTCCTACAATGAGCAGTTCTTC
v_call: TRBV7-9; clone_size: NA; j_call: TRBJ1-2; d_call: TRBD1; cdr3_aa: CASSLNLGQGNYGYTF; cdr3_nt: TGTGCCAGCAGCTTAAATTTGGGACAGGGGAACTATGGCTACACCTTC
v_call: TRBV2; clone_size: NA; j_call: TRBJ2-1; d_call: NA; cdr3_aa: CASSEGGLDNEQFF; cdr3_nt: TGTGCCAGCAGTGAGGGGGGTCTCGACAATGAGCAGTTCTTC
v_call: TRBV5-5; clone_size: NA; j_call: TRBJ1-6; d_call: NA; cdr3_aa: CASSLTGYNSPLHF; cdr3_nt: TGTGCCAGCAGCTTGACAGGGTATAATTCACCCCTCCACTTT
v_call: TRBV7-2; clone_size: NA; j_call: TRBJ2-1; d_call: NA; cdr3_aa: CASIFRGGSSYNEQFF; cdr3_nt: TGTGCCAGCATTTTTAGGGGGGGGAGCTCCTACAATGAGCAGTTCTTC
v_call: TRBV20-1; clone_size: few; j_call: TRBJ1-1; d_call: NA; cdr3_aa: CSAGGGRVDTEAFF; cdr3_nt: TGCAGTGCTGGGGGGGGCAGGGTCGATACTGAAGCTTTCTTT
v_call: TRBV7-2; clone_size: NA; j_call: TRBJ2-5; d_call: NA; cdr3_aa: CASSPGLANRETQYF; cdr3_nt: TGTGCCAGCAGCCCCGGCCTAGCGAACAGGGAGACCCAGTACTTC
v_call: TRBV29-1; clone_size: NA; j_call: TRBJ2-1; d_call: NA; cdr3_aa: CSGRREGSYNEQFF; cdr3_nt: TGCAGCGGACGAAGGGAAGGCTCTTACAATGAGCAGTTCTTC
v_call: TRBV30; clone_size: few; j_call: TRBJ1-1; d_call: TRBD1; cdr3_aa: CAWNKPGQGVWNTEAFF; cdr3_nt: TGTGCCTGGAATAAACCGGGACAGGGTGTGTGGAACACTGAAGCTTTCTTT
v_call: TRBV14; clone_size: few; j_call: TRBJ1-4; d_call: TRBD1; cdr3_aa: CASNRDRNEKLFF; cdr3_nt: TGTGCCAGCAACCGGGACAGGAATGAAAAACTGTTTTTT
v_call: TRBV28; clone_size: NA; j_call: TRBJ2-1; d_call: TRBD2; cdr3_aa: CASSLGTSRGNEQFF; cdr3_nt: TGTGCCAGCAGTTTAGGGACTAGCCGAGGTAATGAGCAGTTCTTC
v_call: TRBV7-2; clone_size: NA; j_call: TRBJ2-3; d_call: NA; cdr3_aa: CASSFFDGDTQYF; cdr3_nt: TGTGCCAGCAGCTTTTTCGACGGGGATACGCAGTATTTT
v_call: TRBV4-1; clone_size: NA; j_call: TRBJ2-1; d_call: TRBD2; cdr3_aa: CASSVREGAFDEQFF; cdr3_nt: TGCGCCAGCAGCGTACGGGAGGGAGCTTTTGATGAGCAGTTCTTC
v_call: TRBV15; clone_size: NA; j_call: TRBJ2-1; d_call: NA; cdr3_aa: CATSARRGGGEQFF; cdr3_nt: TGTGCCACCAGCGCCAGACGTGGCGGAGGTGAGCAGTTCTTC
v_call: TRBV28; clone_size: few; j_call: TRBJ2-5; d_call: TRBD1; cdr3_aa: CASSSQTYRGQETQYF; cdr3_nt: TGTGCCAGCAGTTCTCAAACGTACAGGGGTCAAGAGACCCAGTACTTC
v_call: TRBV4-2; clone_size: NA; j_call: TRBJ2-4; d_call: NA; cdr3_aa: CASSAETGAKNIQYF; cdr3_nt: TGTGCCAGCAGCGCAGAGACTGGAGCCAAAAACATTCAGTACTTC
v_call: TRBV12-3/TRBV12-4; clone_size: many; j_call: TRBJ2-3; d_call: TRBD1; cdr3_aa: CASSFGTGLDTQYF; cdr3_nt: TGTGCCAGCAGTTTTGGGACAGGGTTAGATACGCAGTATTTT
v_call: TRBV11-2; clone_size: NA; j_call: TRBJ2-3; d_call: NA; cdr3_aa: CASSFMGAGTDTQYF; cdr3_nt: TGTGCCAGCAGCTTTATGGGCGCGGGCACAGATACGCAGTATTTT
v_call: TRBV2; clone_size: many; j_call: TRBJ1-2; d_call: NA; cdr3_aa: CASSVAYGYTF; cdr3_nt: TGTGCCAGCAGCGTAGCCTATGGCTACACCTTC
v_call: TRBV5-1; clone_size: once; j_call: TRBJ2-7; d_call: NA; cdr3_aa: CASSSASGDDLTYEQYF; cdr3_nt: TGCGCCAGCAGCTCAGCCTCAGGGGATGACCTGACCTACGAGCAGTACTTC
v_call: TRBV6-2/TRBV6-3; clone_size: few; j_call: TRBJ2-7; d_call: NA; cdr3_aa: CASTDSARYEQYF; cdr3_nt: TGTGCCAGCACCGACTCGGCGCGCTACGAGCAGTACTTC
v_call: TRBV7-2; clone_size: many; j_call: TRBJ1-2; d_call: NA; cdr3_aa: CASSLDGNYGYTF; cdr3_nt: TGTGCCAGCAGCTTAGACGGAAACTATGGCTACACCTTC
v_call: TRBV28; clone_size: few; j_call: TRBJ2-5; d_call: NA; cdr3_aa: CASSLRGIQETQYF; cdr3_nt: TGTGCCAGCAGTCTACGGGGGATCCAAGAGACCCAGTACTTC
v_call: TRBV12-3/TRBV12-4; clone_size: NA; j_call: TRBJ2-3; d_call: TRBD1; cdr3_aa: CASRMRARQGSTDTQYF; cdr3_nt: TGTGCCAGCAGGATGCGCGCGCGACAGGGTAGCACAGATACGCAGTATTTT